This TCR beta chain was sequenced during a study of blood T cell repertoires in COVID-19. Original data processing: Amplification of reference gene primers provided the estimated nucleated cell counts. Repertoires were generated with immunoSEQ multiplex PCR, while TCRdb's copy carries only in-frame clones and drops some. V and J calls and clone size are copied from that table; D and trimming were computed from the DNA. The sample consists of about 55,000 clones, 80% to 95% of them appearing once. The CDR3 spans 14 residues. V lost 1 base and J 2 bases, leaving 6 bases between the germline ends. Germline loops: CDR1 SEHNR, CDR2 FQNEAQ (reference sequence). This clone appeared a few times.

Source material: peripheral blood. The receptor comes from a human donor with active COVID-19. The donor label of this sample is uncertain. The chain links TRBV7-9 to TRBJ1-3; D unclear. The CDR3 is CASSLVSAGNTIYF. CDR3 DNA sequence: TGTGCCAGCAGCTTAGTTAGCGCTGGAAACACCATATATTTT. Full variable domain (outside the CDR3, taken from reference TRBV7-9 and TRBJ1-3): DTGVSQNPRHKITKRGQNVTFRCDPISEHNRLYWYRQTLGQGPEFLTYFQNEAQLEKSRLLSDRFSAERPKGSFSTLEIQRTEQGDSAMYLCASSLVSAGNTIYFGEGSWLTVV.